This TCR beta chain was recovered during a study of cytomegalovirus exposure and HLA in healthy donors. Study-wide results and caveats: Researchers reported from a later analysis that most CMV-associated TCR beta chains appeared HLA-restricted. CMV serostatus was the sole immune exposure data available.

The donors were healthy bone marrow donors. In the PCR, 60 Vbeta and 13 Jbeta primers were used. Here immunoSEQ multiplex PCR was the method, and the copy in TCRdb shows in-frame clones only, minus some. The sample lists 150,000 to 200,000 clones; roughly 84% were seen once. Germline values: CDR1 GTSNPN, CDR2 SVGIG (reference sequence). The CDR3 has 12 amino acids. Regarding this clone: Antigen: not known.

This sequence was found in a girl under two years old in good health and CMV-seronegative. The chain is built from TRBV30 and TRBJ2-5, with 7 bases fitting TRBD1. The DNA end is a closer match to TRBJ2-7, so the J assignment may be wrong. Sequenced: PBMCs. CDR3 residues: CACRQGAYEQYF. For the CDR3, the DNA is TGTGCCTGTAGACAGGGAGCCTACGAGCAGTACTTC.